This T cell receptor (beta chain) was documented in a study of blood T cell repertoires in COVID-19. Across the whole study: PBMCs, B-cell-depleted T cells, or T cells were the source of the cDNA or gDNA that made up the material.

Per the original methods: Cell counts per sample came from amplifying reference gene primers. Clones were sequenced by immunoSEQ multiplex PCR, and TCRdb holds only the in-frame ones, with some missing. That table furnishes V, J and clone size, whereas the DNA furnished D and trimming. The sample lists 150,000 to 200,000 clones; around four fifths were seen once. The germline V gene encodes CDR1 LNHDA and CDR2 SQIVND (reference sequence). V was shortened by 1 base and J by 5 bases, with 6 bases between the two germline ends. CDR3 length: 13 amino acids. This rearrangement joins TRBV19 to TRBJ1-5; D may be TRBD1 (5 bases). Sequenced: peripheral blood. The TCR was taken from a woman aged 70-85 years with COVID-19, enrolled during active disease. The CDR3 DNA sequence: TGTGCCAGTAGTATAGCGGGGGATCAGCCCCAGCATTTT. Amino acid sequence: CASSIAGDQPQHF.